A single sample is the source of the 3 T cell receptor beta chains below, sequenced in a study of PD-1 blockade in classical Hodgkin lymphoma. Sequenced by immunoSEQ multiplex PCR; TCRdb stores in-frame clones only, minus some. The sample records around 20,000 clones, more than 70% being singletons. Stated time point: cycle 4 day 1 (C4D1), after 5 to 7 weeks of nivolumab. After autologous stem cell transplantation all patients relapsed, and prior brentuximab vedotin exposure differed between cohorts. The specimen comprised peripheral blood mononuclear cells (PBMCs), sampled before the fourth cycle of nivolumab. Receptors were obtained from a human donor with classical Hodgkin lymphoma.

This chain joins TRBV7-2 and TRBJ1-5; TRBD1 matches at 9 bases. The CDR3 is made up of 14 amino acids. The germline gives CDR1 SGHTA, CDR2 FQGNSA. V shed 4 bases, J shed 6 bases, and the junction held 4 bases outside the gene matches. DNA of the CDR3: TGTGCCAGCAGCTACACAGGGGGCGGTCAGCCCCAGCATTTT. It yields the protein CASSYTGGGQPQHF.

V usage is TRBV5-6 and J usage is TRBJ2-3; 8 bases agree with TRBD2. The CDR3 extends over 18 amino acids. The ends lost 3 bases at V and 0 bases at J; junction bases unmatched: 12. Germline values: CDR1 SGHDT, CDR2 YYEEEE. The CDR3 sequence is CASSWFRALAASTDTQYF. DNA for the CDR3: TGTGCCAGCAGCTGGTTTAGGGCACTAGCGGCTAGCACAGATACGCAGTATTTT.

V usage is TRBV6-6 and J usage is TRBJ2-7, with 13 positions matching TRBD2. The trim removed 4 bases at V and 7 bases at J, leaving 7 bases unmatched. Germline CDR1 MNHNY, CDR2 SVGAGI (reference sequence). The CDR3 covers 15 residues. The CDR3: CASSLLAGGPREQYF. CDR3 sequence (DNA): TGTGCCAGCAGTTTACTAGCGGGAGGGCCGCGTGAGCAGTACTTC.